This TCR beta chain was sequenced in a study of shared clonotypes between healthy human individuals. Study-wide results and limits: Blood was the sole source, and tissue repertoires probably differ. Across subsets, estimated richness was generally greater for naive than for memory populations.

This CDR3 region has 13 residues. V was trimmed by 7 bases and J by 7 bases, leaving 13 bases between them. Germline V gene data show CDR1 as MNHEY and CDR2 as SVGAGI. Naive-designated CD8 cells lacked CD45RO, were positively enriched for CCR7, and omitted terminally differentiated effector memory CD45RA+ cells. Concerning this clone itself: Its target is not known.

The data were produced by immunoSEQ multiplex PCR, yet TCRdb's version contains in-frame clones alone and is incomplete. Among about 580,000 clones listed, 95% to 98% were seen once. The sequence was collected from a man between 25 and 39 years old in good health. The gene calls are TRBV6-5 and TRBJ2-2; TRBD2 might be the D (7 bases). Sample: naive CD8+ T cells sorted from blood. For the CDR3, the DNA is TGTGCCAGCACGGGGGGCGCGGGCGGGGAGCTGTTTTTT. Amino acids: CASTGGAGGELFF.